One sample yielded the 17 T cell receptor beta chains listed below, sequenced in a study of OX40 agonist ivuxolimab in advanced cancers. Here immunoSEQ multiplex PCR was the method, and the copy in TCRdb shows in-frame clones only, minus some. The sample holds about 48,000 clones, 70% to 90% seen once. The starting material was CD4+ or CD8+ T cells sorted from blood, obtained in a trial of the OX40 agonist ivuxolimab. The receptors stem from an adult with an advanced solid tumor such as melanoma, head and neck, liver or kidney cancer.

The chain links TRBV6-5 to TRBJ2-5; D unresolved. CDR3 length: 13 amino acids. Trimming took off 4 bases at V and 4 bases at J, with 10 bases between the two ends. Germline V gene sequence: CDR1 MNHEY, CDR2 SVGAGI. DNA of the CDR3: TGTGCCAGCAGTTCTTTGGTAGGAGAGACCCAGTACTTC. It encodes CASSSLVGETQYF.

The chain couples TRBV6-5 to TRBJ2-7, with D perhaps assigned TRBD1 or TRBD2 (5 bases each). CDR1 is MNHEY, CDR2 SVGAGI, per germline. Trimming shortened V by 5 bases and J by 7 bases, and 12 bases separated the two germline ends. This CDR3 spans 12 amino acids. The CDR3 nucleotides are TGTGCCAGCAGTACCGGGACGAGGGAGCAGTACTTC. Amino acids: CASSTGTREQYF.

This clone was detected once. The rearrangement joins TRBV27 to TRBJ2-7; 8 bases match TRBD1. CDR3 size: 15 residues. Per the germline V gene, CDR1 is MNHEY and CDR2 is SMNVEV (reference sequence). After removal of 1 base from V and 2 bases from J, the junction contained 4 bases not matched to a gene. The CDR3 loop reads CASSLYQGAAYEQYF. The DNA for the CDR3 is TGTGCCAGCAGTTTATACCAGGGGGCAGCCTACGAGCAGTACTTC.

The J gene is TRBJ2-7, the V gene TRBV10-3, with 7 bases matching TRBD1. Losses at the gene ends were 3 bases for V and 2 bases for J; bases not matched to a gene: 4. Germline-derived CDR1 and CDR2 are ENHRY and SYGVKD. The CDR3 extends over 14 amino acids. CDR3 sequence reads: CAISDRDSAYEQYF. DNA for the CDR3: TGTGCCATCAGTGACCGGGACAGTGCCTACGAGCAGTACTTC.

This chain links TRBV5-4 with TRBJ2-7; D gene unclear. This CDR3 region has 16 residues. The V gene lost 5 bases and the J gene lost 2 bases, with 20 bases spanning the gap. The V gene's germline CDR1 is SGHNT and CDR2 YYREEE (reference sequence). The CDR3 region is CASSWVGSQNPYEQYF. CDR3 DNA: TGTGCCAGCAGTTGGGTGGGCAGTCAAAACCCCTACGAGCAGTACTTC.

This chain's CDR3 is CAISAQGRPNEQYF. As DNA, the CDR3 is TGTGCCATCAGTGCACAGGGAAGGCCCAACGAGCAGTACTTC. V is TRBV10-3 and J is TRBJ2-7; TRBD1 might be the D (6 bases). Germline CDR1 ENHRY, CDR2 SYGVKD. CDR3 length equals 14 residues. Deletions cut 4 bases from V and 5 bases from J, with 15 bases between.

The chain recombines TRBV28 with TRBJ2-2; D possibly corresponds to TRBD2 (7 bases). The CDR3 length is 15 residues. Trimming pared 8 bases from V and 4 bases from J, leaving 17 bases between. Germline-derived CDR1 and CDR2 are MDHEN and SYDVKM. This CDR3 is CASFPGGSSTGELFF. CDR3 sequence (DNA): TGTGCCAGCTTCCCGGGGGGCTCAAGCACCGGGGAGCTGTTTTTT.

The V gene is TRBV28, the J gene TRBJ1-5, with D uncertain. CDR1 is MDHEN and CDR2 is SYDVKM in the germline V gene. V shed 3 bases and J shed 2 bases, with 5 bases lying between them. This CDR3 has 13 amino acids. The CDR3 nucleotides are TGTGCCAGCAGTTTTGATGGCAATCAGCCCCAGCATTTT. Its translation is CASSFDGNQPQHF.

The chain has TRBV18 and TRBJ2-5; D uncertain. The DNA end favors TRBJ2-7, so the J call may be wrong. Germline assignment: CDR1 KGHSH and CDR2 LQKENI. The CDR3 loop spans 11 amino acids. The CDR3 reads CASSPNTEQYF. As DNA, the CDR3 is TGTGCCAGCTCGCCCAATACCGAGCAGTACTTC.

CDR3 coding DNA: TGCGCCAGCAGCGCGAACCGGGCCCCCACTGAAGCTTTCTTT. Translating gives CASSANRAPTEAFF. The chain has TRBV5-1 and TRBJ1-1; no definite D call. Germline-derived CDR1 and CDR2 are SGHRS and YFSETQ. Trimming stripped 4 bases from V and 4 bases from J, with 14 bases between. The CDR3 consists of 14 residues.

The chain has TRBV7-2 and TRBJ1-2; no definite D call. The germline V gene encodes CDR1 SGHTA and CDR2 FQGNSA. With 1 base removed from V and 0 bases from J, the gap between germline ends came to 6 bases. This CDR3 is 14 amino acids long. The CDR3 loop reads CASSLVGSNYGYTF. In DNA form, the CDR3 reads TGTGCCAGCAGCTTAGTGGGTTCTAACTATGGCTACACCTTC.

V gene TRBV28 combines with J gene TRBJ1-3; possible D gene TRBD1, 6 bases. CDR3 length equals 15 residues. Germline CDR1 and CDR2: MDHEN and SYDVKM. The V and J ends lost 8 bases and 3 bases respectively, with 17 bases between them. DNA for the CDR3: TGTGCCAGCTTTTTGGGGGGGGGCAGTGGAAACACCATATATTTT. As protein: CASFLGGGSGNTIYF.

The J gene is TRBJ1-2, the V gene TRBV27, with 9 bases matching TRBD1. In germline, CDR1 is MNHEY, CDR2 SMNVEV (reference sequence). V shed 5 bases, J shed 6 bases, and the junction held 7 bases outside the gene matches. The CDR3 is 14 residues long. The CDR3 here is CASSIGTGRNGYTF. CDR3 nucleotide sequence: TGTGCCAGCAGTATCGGGACAGGGAGAAATGGCTACACCTTC.

This chain uses TRBV7-2 with TRBJ2-3; D may correspond to TRBD1 or TRBD2 (5 bases each). The V gene's germline CDR1 is SGHTA and CDR2 FQGNSA. V gave up 5 bases and J gave up 4 bases, with 16 bases separating them. The CDR3 length is 15 residues. The chain's CDR3 is CASSPEGSRADTQYF. The CDR3 DNA reads as TGTGCCAGCAGCCCAGAGGGATCCAGGGCAGATACGCAGTATTTT.

The chain has TRBV5-1 and TRBJ1-1, with D maybe TRBD1 (5 bases). CDR1 and CDR2 (germline): SGHRS, YFSETQ. The CDR3 is made up of 14 amino acids. The germline V and J ends were trimmed by 5 bases and 0 bases, with 11 bases remaining between them. The DNA of the CDR3 is TGCGCCAGCAGGGCCGGGACGGTGAACACTGAAGCTTTCTTT. Translation gives CASRAGTVNTEAFF.

CDR3 sequence (DNA): TGCGCCAGCAGCCCGGACAGGGAAGGGGGCTACACCTTC. Its protein is CASSPDREGGYTF. This chain joins TRBV5-1 and TRBJ1-2; 8 nucleotides align to TRBD1. With 4 bases clipped from V and 8 bases from J, the junction kept 7 bases outside the gene matches. Germline CDR1 reads SGHRS; CDR2 reads YFSETQ. The CDR3 loop spans 13 amino acids.

This clone was found once. V is TRBV29-1 and J is TRBJ1-1; no clear D gene. The germline V gene encodes CDR1 SQVTM and CDR2 ANQGSEA. V lost 7 bases and J 11 bases, leaving 17 bases between the germline ends. The CDR3 sequence is 11 residues long. The CDR3 coding sequence is TGCAGCGCCGACGACCGTTCGGCGGCTTTCTTT. It encodes CSADDRSAAFF.